This TCR beta chain was sequenced during a study of CD8 T cells in Susac syndrome. RNA in amounts of roughly 0.5 to 1 ug was reverse transcribed with random hexamers. TCRdb reprocessed the immunoSEQ multiplex PCR reads via MiXCR and lists one record per CDR3 protein. This table holds hundreds of thousands of distinct CDR3 sequences, approximately 90% found once. V lost 5 bases and J 6 bases, leaving 7 bases between the germline ends. The CDR3 loop spans 11 amino acids. Germline V CDR1 and CDR2: SEHNR, FQNEAQ (reference sequence). In regard to this clonotype: Its specificity is unknown.

Overall study results and limits: TCR sequencing and HLA analysis covered a relatively small number of individuals.

TCR beta sequencing was performed on blood CD8+ and CD4+ T cells. Each multiple sclerosis control was a treatment-naive patient with relapsing-remitting disease that was either stable or active. Negative isolation was applied to CD8+ and CD4+ T cells, and FACS enrichment was applied to TEMRA cells. The sequence derives from a human donor with multiple sclerosis. The J gene is TRBJ1-1, the V gene TRBV7-9; D remains unclear. Sequences were obtained from CD8+ T cells from PBMCs. The CDR3 is CASSPSPEAFF. The CDR3 DNA reads as TGTGCCAGCAGCCCTTCTCCTGAAGCTTTCTTT.